One sample yielded the 13 T cell receptor beta chains listed below, sequenced in a study of blood T cell repertoires in COVID-19. Libraries were prepared by immunoSEQ multiplex PCR; TCRdb keeps only in-frame clonotypes and omits some of them. The table includes around 290,000 clones, approximately 86% detected once. The material sequenced was PBMCs or T cells enriched from blood (not recorded which). These TCRs come from a woman under 30 who had recovered from COVID-19.

The chain has TRBV10-1 and TRBJ2-3; TRBD1 matches 7 bases. CDR1 is WNHNN, CDR2 SYGVQD, per germline (reference sequence). The junction had 5 bases not matched to a gene; V was cut back by 6 bases and J by 2 bases. This CDR3 has 14 amino acids. The CDR3 DNA follows: TGCGCCAGCAGCGCGGACAGGTCCACAGATACGCAGTATTTT. Protein sequence: CASSADRSTDTQYF.

J is TRBJ2-7 and V is TRBV11-1, with 7 bases matching TRBD1. Unmatched junction bases numbered 7, after V lost 3 bases and J lost 5 bases. This CDR3 comprises 14 residues. Per germline, CDR1 SGHAT and CDR2 FQDESV (reference sequence). As DNA, the CDR3 is TGTGCCAGCAGCTTTGACAGGGATCACAACGAGCAGTACTTC. It codes for CASSFDRDHNEQYF.

This clone is a singleton in its sample. The chain employs TRBV29-1 and TRBJ1-5, with 9 bases aligning to TRBD1. Germline V gene data show CDR1 as SQVTM and CDR2 as ANQGSEA. CDR3 length equals 15 residues. Trimming removed 7 bases from V and 7 bases from J; junction bases left unmatched: 14. CDR3 in amino acids: CSARTGVVVGQPQHF. The CDR3 region has the DNA TGCAGCGCCCGGACAGGGGTAGTGGTAGGACAGCCCCAGCATTTT.

The chain employs TRBV19 and TRBJ1-2, with 7 bases aligning to TRBD1. Germline V gene lookup returns CDR1 LNHDA and CDR2 SQIVND (reference sequence). This CDR3 has 15 residues. V lost 6 bases, J lost 0 bases, and 7 bases stayed unmatched. The CDR3 sequence is CASRKTGTANYGYTF. CDR3 coding DNA: TGTGCCAGTAGGAAAACAGGGACAGCTAACTATGGCTACACCTTC.

The chain carries TRBV18 and TRBJ1-3, with 9 bases that match TRBD1. The CDR3 runs to 16 residues. The junction had 3 bases not matched to a gene; V was cut back by 3 bases and J by 0 bases. CDR1 and CDR2 from the germline V gene are KGHSH and LQKENI. The chain's CDR3 is CASSPTGGHSGNTIYF. The CDR3 DNA is TGTGCCAGCTCACCGACAGGGGGGCACTCTGGAAACACCATATATTTT. Full variable domain (rest looked up from reference TRBV18 and TRBJ1-3): NAGVMQNPRHLVRRRGQEARLRCSPMKGHSHVYWYRQLPEEGLKFMVYLQKENIIDESGMPKERFSAEFPKEGPSILRIQQVVRGDSAAYFCASSPTGGHSGNTIYFGEGSWLTVV.

The chain links TRBV2 to TRBJ2-7; 8 bases line up with TRBD1. The V and J ends lost 4 bases and 2 bases, in that order; junction bases with no gene match: 4. Germline assignment: CDR1 SNHLY and CDR2 FYNNEI. This CDR3 has 14 residues. Written as DNA, the CDR3 is TGTGCCAGCAGTGCGGACAGGGTCACCTACGAGCAGTACTTC. Its translation: CASSADRVTYEQYF.

CDR3 bases: TGTGCCAGCAGCTTCCTATCCGGGATCTACGAGCAGTACTTC. This gives the protein CASSFLSGIYEQYF. The chain joins TRBV7-9 to TRBJ2-7; D perhaps matches TRBD2 (5 bases). Germline-derived CDR1 and CDR2 are SEHNR and FQNEAQ (reference sequence). The V and J ends lost 3 bases and 3 bases respectively, with 12 bases between them. This CDR3 is 14 amino acids long.

V is TRBV6-5 and J is TRBJ1-2; a weak D match, TRBD1 (6 bases). Between the trimmed V and J ends, which lost 5 bases and 0 bases, there was a span of 13 bases. Per germline, CDR1 MNHEY and CDR2 SVGAGI. The CDR3 is 15 amino acids. CDR3 sequence: CASSRTAGANYGYTF. The CDR3 bases are TGTGCCAGCAGTCGTACCGCAGGGGCTAACTATGGCTACACCTTC.

The chain combines TRBV19 with TRBJ1-5; maybe TRBD1 (6 bases). The CDR3 length is 14 residues. The germline gives CDR1 LNHDA, CDR2 SQIVND (reference sequence). With 5 bases removed from V and 3 bases from J, the gap between germline ends came to 11 bases. In DNA, the CDR3 is TGTGCCAGTAGTTTCGACAGGAACAATCAGCCCCAGCATTTT. Its protein product is CASSFDRNNQPQHF.

This clone was seen only once. This chain links TRBV7-3 with TRBJ2-1; TRBD2 aligns across 9 bases. V gave up 1 base and J gave up 7 bases; unmatched junction bases: 5. From germline, CDR1 is SGHTA and CDR2 FQGTGA. This CDR3 is 15 amino acids long. The CDR3 coding sequence is TGTGCCAGCAGCTTAATGGCTAGCGGGAATAATGAGCAGTTCTTC. It specifies CASSLMASGNNEQFF. The full variable domain, with the rest looked up from reference TRBV7-3 and TRBJ2-1, is GAGVSQTPSNKVTEKGKYVELRCDPISGHTALYWYRQSLGQGPEFLIYFQGTGAADDSGLPNDRFFAVRPEGSVSTLKIQRTERGDSAVYLCASSLMASGNNEQFFGPGTRLTVL.

The CDR3 reads CASSPRGGLNYGYTF. CDR3 nucleotides: TGTGCCAGCAGCCCGCGGGGGGGGTTGAACTATGGCTACACCTTC. The chain couples TRBV7-2 to TRBJ1-2; perhaps TRBD1 as D (5 bases). The germline V gene encodes CDR1 SGHTA and CDR2 FQGNSA. Trimming pared 5 bases from V and 2 bases from J, leaving 15 bases between. There are 15 residues in the CDR3. The full variable domain, in which reference TRBV7-2 and TRBJ1-2 provide the parts outside the CDR3, is GAGVSQSPSNKVTEKGKDVELRCDPISGHTALYWYRQSLGQGLEFLIYFQGNSAPDKSGLPSDRFSAERTGGSVSTLTIQRTQQEDSAVYLCASSPRGGLNYGYTFGSGTRLTVV.

The V gene is TRBV30, the J gene TRBJ2-7; 7 bases agree with TRBD2. With V trimmed by 0 bases and J by 0 bases, 5 bases remained unmatched. This CDR3 has 15 residues. CDR1 GTSNPN and CDR2 SVGIG come from the germline V gene (reference sequence). The CDR3 bases are TGTGCCTGGAGTGTCCCGGGAGGACTCTCCTACGAGCAGTACTTC. This gives the protein CAWSVPGGLSYEQYF.

This chain uses TRBV11-2 with TRBJ2-7, with 9 bases identical to TRBD1. V shed 5 bases and J 0 bases; nucleotides not matched to a gene: 5. The germline V gene has CDR1 SGHAT and CDR2 FQNNGV. The CDR3 has 15 amino acids. For the CDR3, the DNA is TGTGCCAGCAGCGTCGGGACAGGGAACTCCTACGAGCAGTACTTC. It codes for CASSVGTGNSYEQYF.